This TCR beta chain was retrieved from a study of OX40 agonist ivuxolimab in advanced cancers. The study in broad terms: Ivuxolimab was a fully human IgG2 agonistic monoclonal antibody targeting the costimulatory receptor OX40 (CD134). Of the 50 or so patients in dose escalation, about 20 had hepatocellular carcinoma, some 15 had melanoma, 9 had renal cell carcinoma and 9 had head and neck cancer. Peripheral TCRbeta sequencing aimed to test whether ivuxolimab altered TCR sequence diversity and caused clonal T-cell expansion. Three dose-escalation patients achieved partial responses, one with hepatocellular carcinoma and two with cutaneous melanoma. The paper reports the monotherapy dose-escalation portion (N ≈ 50 patients) of the phase I ivuxolimab trial. A male proportion of around 80% and a mean age of approximately 61 years, ranging from 23 to 79, were recorded for the dose-escalation cohort. Intravenous ivuxolimab was administered to patients every 2 weeks at six dose levels: 0.01, 0.1, 0.3, 1.5, 3 and 10 mg/kg. Patients were allowed to have had prior anti-PD-1, anti-PD-L1 or anti-CTLA-4 therapy, and approximately 43% of the dose-escalation patients had previously received checkpoint inhibitors.

Genomic DNA was extracted from sorted cells for sequencing of the TCRbeta CDR3 region. TCRbeta CDR3 regions were sequenced using the immunoSEQ Assay. TCRdb mirrors the immuneACCESS table, restricted to in-frame sequences. Some clones are absent from its copies; in checked studies, under half trace to an unresolved V gene, and the reason for the others is unknown. This sample holds 100,000 to 120,000 clones; about nine tenths were observed only once. In total, the top ten clones hold 0.27% of the sample. As regards this clone: Its antigen remains undetermined. Base qualities are not recorded, but no much larger clone differs from it by a single base.

Patients with autoimmune disease history or receiving systemic immunosuppression were excluded from the trial. In every dose cohort, peripheral blood was drawn for TCR sequencing at baseline, cycle 4 day 1, and cycle 7 day 1. Samples came from an open-label, multicenter, first-in-human phase I dose-escalation trial of ivuxolimab. Adults with locally advanced or metastatic melanoma, renal cell, hepatocellular, or head and neck squamous cell carcinoma were enrolled in the trial. CD4+ and CD8+ T cells were sorted separately from peripheral blood before TCR sequencing. CDR1 and CDR2 were assigned from the germline V gene as SGDLS and YYNGEE. The V end loses 7 bases and the J end loses 10 bases, and a stretch of 15 bases separates them. CDR3 length: 12 amino acids, cysteine to phenylalanine. The only DNA kept is the CDR3, 36 bases in frame from the first base. The paper as a whole reports these results and caveats: In the 0.1-3.0 mg/kg groups, partial responders were among the patients with the lowest normalized peripheral clonal expansion, particularly in CD8+ T cells. Clonal expansion of both CD4+ and CD8+ blood T cells was observed from baseline to week 6 at doses 0.1 to 3.0 mg/kg. After ivuxolimab, expanded clones were on average more numerous among CD8+ T cells than among CD4+ T cells. The antigen specificity of the peripheral T cells that underwent clonal expansion was not determined. Low levels of normalized T-cell clonal expansion were also seen in some patients who did not respond.

In this chain, TRBV9 is recombined with TRBJ2-1; TRBD2 is perhaps the D gene, given 6 matching bases. The TCR comes from an adult with an advanced solid tumor such as melanoma, head and neck, liver or kidney cancer. The sequencing used CD4+ or CD8+ T cells sorted from blood, collected in a trial of the OX40 agonist ivuxolimab. This receptor has the CDR3 CASATTGGEQFF. The DNA sequence follows: TGTGCCAGCGCCACTACCGGGGGAGAGCAGTTCTTC. The full variable domain, completed from the reference TRBV9 and TRBJ2-1 proteins outside the CDR3, reads DSGVTQTPKHLITATGQRVTLRCSPRSGDLSVYWYQQSLDQGLQFLIQYYNGEERAKGNILERFSAQQFPDLHSELNLSSLELGDSALYFCASATTGGEQFFGPGTRLTVL.